This passage covers 13 T cell receptor beta chains from one sample sequenced in a study of cytomegalovirus exposure and HLA in healthy donors. Some clones are missing from TCRdb's copy, which holds only in-frame ones; the method was immunoSEQ multiplex PCR. Here the sample spans tens of thousands of clones, approximately 93% being singletons. Sequencing was done on a sample of PBMCs. These receptors all stem from a man aged 18 to 29 in good health and CMV-seropositive.

This chain uses TRBV5-4 with TRBJ2-1; 8 bases map to TRBD2. V dropped 0 bases and J dropped 4; count of bases not matched to a gene: 6. The CDR3 has 16 residues. Per germline, CDR1 SGHNT and CDR2 YYREEE (reference sequence). The CDR3 is CASSLGSGRGYNEQFF. Here the CDR3 DNA reads TGTGCCAGCAGCTTGGGATCCGGGAGGGGGTACAATGAGCAGTTCTTC.

This sequence joins TRBV2 and TRBJ2-1; the match to TRBD1 covers 8 bases. This CDR3 comprises 18 residues. Germline assignment: CDR1 SNHLY and CDR2 FYNNEI. The V segment lost 0 bases and the J segment 4 bases; nucleotides outside the gene matches: 11. This CDR3 is CASSEALGGTGVYNEQFF. The CDR3, as DNA: TGTGCCAGCAGTGAAGCGCTTGGAGGGACAGGTGTTTACAATGAGCAGTTCTTC.

J is TRBJ2-2 and V is TRBV4-1; D not resolved. There are 15 residues in the CDR3. The V and J ends lost 0 bases and 6 bases respectively, with 11 bases between them. Germline values: CDR1 MGHRA, CDR2 YSYEKL. The CDR3 is CASSQDHRVAGELFF. The CDR3 nucleotides read TGCGCCAGCAGCCAAGATCATCGGGTTGCCGGGGAGCTGTTTTTT.

This clone was counted only a few times. The gene calls are TRBV6-4 and TRBJ2-1; the D gene is possibly TRBD1 (5 bases). Germline V gives CDR1 MRHNA, CDR2 SNTAGT. The V end was cut by 2 bases, the J end by 6 bases, with 8 bases between. The length of the CDR3 is 13 residues. The CDR3 is CASSDGDSNEQFF. CDR3 nucleotide sequence: TGTGCCAGCAGTGACGGTGACAGCAATGAGCAGTTCTTC.

The genes are TRBV11-2 and TRBJ2-7; 9 bases line up with TRBD2. Germline V gene lookup returns CDR1 SGHAT and CDR2 FQNNGV. The CDR3 is 14 residues long. Trimming took 1 base from V and 6 from J; bases not matched to a gene: 4. The CDR3, as DNA: TGTGCCAGCAGCTTAGGGCTAGCGGGACGCGAGCAGTACTTC. This gives the protein CASSLGLAGREQYF.

About this clone itself: A much larger clone is a single base away; this may be a read error. The same CDR3 arises from other DNA sequences in this sample as well. The chain links TRBV7-3 to TRBJ1-2, with D tentatively TRBD1 (5 bases). Trimming took 4 bases from V and 9 from J, leaving 15 bases between them. Per the germline V gene, CDR1 is SGHTA and CDR2 is FQGTGA. The CDR3 is 13 residues long. CDR3 nucleotide sequence: TGTGCCAGCAGCTCTCCCGGAGGGGATAGCTACACCTTC. This sequence encodes CASSSPGGDSYTF.

The V and J genes are TRBV5-4 and TRBJ2-7; a possible D gene is TRBD1 (7 bases). V dropped 4 bases and J dropped 5 bases, with 16 bases sitting between them. CDR3 length equals 14 residues. Germline assignment: CDR1 SGHNT and CDR2 YYREEE (reference sequence). CDR3 amino acids: CASSKRAGGHEQYF. The CDR3 region has the DNA TGTGCCAGCAGCAAAAGGGCAGGGGGGCACGAGCAGTACTTC.

This sequence joins TRBV9 and TRBJ1-5; 10 bases fit TRBD1. This CDR3 is 18 amino acids long. V lost 3 bases, J lost 2 bases, and 11 bases stayed unmatched. The V gene's germline CDR1 is SGDLS and CDR2 YYNGEE. This CDR3 reads CASSGGGGGTGGNQPQHF. CDR3 bases: TGTGCCAGCAGCGGAGGAGGAGGAGGGACAGGGGGCAATCAGCCCCAGCATTTT.

The chain recombines TRBV5-1 with TRBJ2-1; maybe TRBD1 (6 bases). The V and J ends lost 5 bases and 6 bases respectively, with 18 bases between them. This CDR3 is built from 15 residues. The germline CDR1 and CDR2 sequences are SGHRS and YFSETQ. The CDR3 DNA sequence: TGCGCCAGCAGAGAGACAGGTGTCCCTCGCAATGAGCAGTTCTTC. Protein sequence: CASRETGVPRNEQFF.

This rearrangement joins TRBV7-2 to TRBJ2-2; the match to TRBD1 covers 8 bases. The CDR3 extends over 16 amino acids. Losses at the gene ends were 7 bases for V and 4 bases for J; bases not matched to a gene: 11. CDR1 and CDR2 (germline): SGHTA, FQGNSA. The CDR3 DNA reads TGTGCCAGCACATCGGGACAGGTGATAGCCACCGGGGAGCTGTTTTTT. It encodes CASTSGQVIATGELFF.

The chain joins TRBV10-3 to TRBJ2-3, with a tentative D call TRBD2 (5 bases). Germline V gene lookup returns CDR1 ENHRY and CDR2 SYGVKD. The CDR3 is made up of 11 amino acids. Trimming cost V 6 bases and J 6 bases, with 7 bases left between them. This chain's CDR3 is CAIRAADTQYF. As DNA, the CDR3 is TGTGCCATCAGAGCGGCGGATACGCAGTATTTT.

This chain connects TRBV4-2 to TRBJ2-3; 13 nucleotides agree with TRBD2. Germline V CDR1 and CDR2: LGHNA, YNFKEQ. This CDR3 contains 16 residues. The V segment lost 1 base and the J segment 8 bases; nucleotides outside the gene matches: 6. CDR3 DNA sequence: TGTGCCAGCAGCCAAGGGACTAGCGGGAGACTGGGTACGCAGTATTTT. Translation: CASSQGTSGRLGTQYF.

This clone showed up just once. The chain uses TRBV9 and TRBJ2-3; TRBD2 is a possible D gene (5 bases). V lost 0 bases and J 2 bases, leaving 10 bases between the germline ends. CDR3 length: 15 amino acids. CDR1 and CDR2 (germline): SGDLS, YYNGEE. CDR3 bases: TGTGCCAGCAGCGTAGAGCGGTCATCCACAGATACGCAGTATTTT. Its translation: CASSVERSSTDTQYF.